These 29 T cell receptor beta chains came from one sample sequenced in a study of Graves' ophthalmopathy and Graves' hyperthyroidism. The authors amplified TCR beta CDR3 regions from RNA transcripts. The library came from an HTBI-primed first-round RT-PCR and a second-round multiplex PCR. TCRdb reprocessed the multiplex PCR reads via MiXCR and lists one record per CDR3 protein. This table has over 450,000 distinct CDR3 sequences, around an eighth appearing once. The sample consisted of blood. These receptor sequences come from a young woman with Graves' ophthalmopathy.

In its sample, this clonotype was seen many times. CDR3 loop: CSAILYRGNQPQHF. As DNA, the CDR3 is TGCAGTGCTATACTCTACAGGGGCAATCAGCCCCAGCATTTT. The V gene is TRBV20-1, the J gene TRBJ1-5, with TRBD1 as a possible D gene (6 bases). V lost 4 bases and J 2 bases, leaving 12 bases between the germline ends. Per the germline V gene, CDR1 is DFQATT and CDR2 is SNEGSKA (reference sequence). There are 14 residues in the CDR3.

The sample holds many counts of this clonotype. This chain connects TRBV6-5 to TRBJ2-7, with 7 bases fitting TRBD1. CDR3 length: 13 residues. Germline V CDR1 and CDR2: MNHEY, SVGAGI. Germline trimming cut 4 bases from V and 4 bases from J; bases unmatched to any gene: 4. CDR3 coding DNA: TGTGCCAGCAGTTCCCGGGACAGTTACGAGCAGTACTTC. Its protein product is CASSSRDSYEQYF.

This clonotype was picked up many times. The CDR3 bases are TGTGCCAGCAGCGGGAGGGGGGGCTACGAGCAGTACTTC. It is translated as CASSGRGGYEQYF. The chain combines TRBV9 with TRBJ2-7; a possible D gene is TRBD2 (7 bases). CDR3 length: 13 amino acids. Between the trimmed V and J ends, which lost 3 bases and 3 bases, there was a span of 10 bases. From germline, CDR1 is SGDLS and CDR2 YYNGEE.

This clonotype was seen a handful of times. This chain links TRBV7-9 with TRBJ1-2, with 7 bases lining up with TRBD1. Trimming removed 5 bases from V and 0 bases from J; junction bases left unmatched: 6. This CDR3 comprises 15 residues. CDR1 is SEHNR, CDR2 FQNEAQ, per germline (reference sequence). Here the CDR3 DNA reads TGTGCCAGCAGCCAATGGGACAGAACTAACTATGGCTACACCTTC. It specifies CASSQWDRTNYGYTF.

V gene TRBV4-2 combines with J gene TRBJ2-7, with 9 bases identical to TRBD1. With 3 bases clipped from V and 2 bases from J, the junction kept 8 bases outside the gene matches. Germline CDR1 reads LGHNA; CDR2 reads YNFKEQ. CDR3 length equals 16 residues. The CDR3 sequence is CASSQLPGQGTYEQYF. The CDR3 nucleotides read TGTGCCAGCAGCCAGCTACCGGGACAGGGCACCTACGAGCAGTACTTC.

This clonotype showed up many times. The DNA for the CDR3 is TGTGCCAGCAGTGCCCGGGACAGGGGATCAAATCAGCCCCAGCATTTT. Translation gives CASSARDRGSNQPQHF. V and J are TRBV28 and TRBJ1-5, with 10 bases fitting TRBD1. V lost 5 bases to trimming and J lost 4 bases; unmatched junction nucleotides: 8. This CDR3 spans 16 amino acids. The germline V gene encodes CDR1 MDHEN and CDR2 SYDVKM.

CDR3 sequence: CASSPQADKETQYF. In DNA, the CDR3 is TGTGCCAGCAGCCCCCAGGCGGACAAAGAGACCCAGTACTTC. V is TRBV7-2 and J is TRBJ2-5, with D possibly being TRBD1 (5 bases). V was cut by 5 bases and J by 3 bases, with 13 bases left in between. The CDR3 runs 14 residues. Germline assignment: CDR1 SGHTA and CDR2 FQGNSA.

This rearrangement joins TRBV7-2 to TRBJ2-7; TRBD1 matches 10 bases. This CDR3 is 14 amino acids long. The junction had 7 bases not matched to a gene; V was cut back by 4 bases and J by 7 bases. CDR1 and CDR2 (germline): SGHTA, FQGNSA. CDR3 DNA sequence: TGTGCCAGCAGCTGGTCCGGGACAGGGGATGAGCAGTACTTC. This codes for CASSWSGTGDEQYF. The full variable domain, completed using reference TRBV7-2 and TRBJ2-7, is GAGVSQSPSNKVTEKGKDVELRCDPISGHTALYWYRQSLGQGLEFLIYFQGNSAPDKSGLPSDRFSAERTGGSVSTLTIQRTQQEDSAVYLCASSWSGTGDEQYFGPGTRLTVT.

Notes on this clonotype: The junction shows a germline mismatch at one end, possibly a read error. This chain uses TRBV7-2 with TRBJ2-4; perhaps TRBD2 as D (7 bases). Per the germline V gene, CDR1 is SGHTA and CDR2 is FQGNSA. The CDR3 runs to 14 residues. The CDR3 loop reads CASRLGGPQNIKYF. DNA for the CDR3: TGTGCCAGCAGATTGGGGGGGCCACAAAACATTAAGTACTTC.

In this sample, this clonotype turned up many times. The junction shows a germline mismatch at one end, possibly a read error. The chain has TRBV28 and TRBJ2-4; D is possibly TRBD2 (6 bases). Germline CDR1 reads MDHEN; CDR2 reads SYDVKM. The CDR3 spans 14 residues. CDR3 DNA sequence: TGTGCCAGCAATGCCCCCGGACGGGGGAACATTAAGTACTTC. It specifies CASNAPGRGNIKYF.

In the case of this clonotype: The junction departs from germline at one end; a sequencing error may be responsible. The CDR3 bases are TGTGCCAGCAGTTACCCCACTGGGACAGGCAAAAACATTAAGTACTTC. It translates to CASSYPTGTGKNIKYF. The rearrangement links TRBV6-5 to TRBJ2-4; 8 bases are shared with TRBD1. This CDR3 has 16 amino acids. Germline-derived CDR1 and CDR2 are MNHEY and SVGAGI.

This clonotype was recorded many times. This chain joins TRBV12-3 or TRBV12-4 and TRBJ2-7; D may be TRBD2 (5 bases). This CDR3 is built from 13 residues. Trimming took off 8 bases at V and 7 bases at J, with 18 bases between the two ends. Here the CDR3 DNA reads TGTGCCAGCCGGTTACCCCCGACGGGGGAGCAGTACTTC. This encodes CASRLPPTGEQYF.

Many counts were recorded for this clonotype. V usage is TRBV28 and J usage is TRBJ2-7; 7 nucleotides line up with TRBD1. Germline trimming cut 5 bases from V and 7 bases from J; bases unmatched to any gene: 2. The CDR3 is 11 residues long. Germline V CDR1 and CDR2: MDHEN, SYDVKM. The CDR3 DNA is TGTGCCAGCAGTAGGGGGCCAGAGCAGTACTTC. It specifies CASSRGPEQYF.

In its sample, this clonotype was seen many times. The chain uses TRBV14 and TRBJ1-3; 10 bases are shared with TRBD1. Germline assignment: CDR1 SGHDN and CDR2 FVKESK. This CDR3 comprises 19 residues. The V and J ends lost 0 bases and 0 bases, in that order; junction bases with no gene match: 8. The CDR3: CASSQEEDRGLSSGNTIYF. Written as DNA, the CDR3 is TGTGCCAGCAGCCAAGAGGAGGACAGGGGGTTGAGCTCTGGAAACACCATATATTTT.

This clonotype was found many times. The chain links TRBV12-3 or TRBV12-4 to TRBJ1-1, with TRBD1 matching 8 bases. The CDR3 is made up of 15 amino acids. The V segment lost 8 bases and the J segment 7 bases; nucleotides outside the gene matches: 15. The CDR3 reads CASGFQGAGVGEAFF. The CDR3 DNA follows: TGTGCCAGCGGATTCCAGGGGGCAGGAGTTGGTGAAGCTTTCTTT.

This clonotype was seen many times. The V and J genes are TRBV6-5 and TRBJ1-2, with D possibly TRBD1 on 6 matching bases. The germline CDR1 and CDR2 sequences are MNHEY and SVGAGI. The ends were cut back, 6 bases at V and 4 bases at J, with 18 bases in the middle. The CDR3 sequence is 15 residues long. The CDR3 here is CASSYIQGSSYGYTF. CDR3 sequence (DNA): TGTGCCAGCAGCTACATACAGGGATCCTCCTATGGCTACACCTTC.

The chain has TRBV27 and TRBJ2-7; TRBD1 matches at 9 bases. V dropped 6 bases and J dropped 4; count of bases not matched to a gene: 7. This CDR3 spans 14 amino acids. Germline V lookup: CDR1 MNHEY, CDR2 SMNVEV (reference sequence). CDR3 bases: TGTGCCAGCAGCCGATCCGGGACAGGGTACGAGCAGTACTTC. Amino acids: CASSRSGTGYEQYF.

The sample holds many counts of this clonotype. The rearrangement uses TRBV27 and TRBJ2-7; D is tentatively TRBD1 or TRBD2 (5 bases each). This CDR3 contains 15 residues. Deletions cut 5 bases from V and 2 bases from J, with 16 bases between. Germline CDR1 is MNHEY and CDR2 is SMNVEV (reference sequence). CDR3 sequence reads: CASSRAGTAPYEQYF. The CDR3 DNA sequence: TGTGCCAGCAGTCGGGCCGGGACCGCTCCCTACGAGCAGTACTTC.

On this clonotype: A read error may produce the germline difference seen at one junction end. The chain has TRBV24-1 and TRBJ2-5; a possible D gene is TRBD1 (6 bases). CDR3 length: 14 amino acids. Looked up from germline, CDR1 is KGHDR and CDR2 is SFDVKD. The CDR3 protein is CASSDHYRVETQYF. The CDR3 DNA sequence: TGTGCCTCCAGTGACCATTACAGGGTTGAGACCCAGTACTTC.

This clonotype showed up many times. The J gene is TRBJ2-6, the V gene TRBV19, with 7 bases matching TRBD2. The CDR3 has 16 residues. The V segment lost 9 bases and the J segment 1 base; nucleotides outside the gene matches: 9. The germline V gene has CDR1 LNHDA and CDR2 SQIVND (reference sequence). For the CDR3, the DNA is TGTGCCAGCTCACAGGTGGGAGGGTCTGGGGCCAACGTCCTGACTTTC. Translating it yields CASSQVGGSGANVLTF. Combining the CDR3 with reference TRBV19 and TRBJ2-6 gives the whole variable domain DGGITQSPKYLFRKEGQNVTLSCEQNLNHDAMYWYRQDPGQGLRLIYYSQIVNDFQKGDIAEGYSVSREKKESFPLTVTSAQKNPTAFYLCASSQVGGSGANVLTFGAGSRLTVL.

This clonotype was seen at least ten times. The chain links TRBV20-1 to TRBJ2-7; D unclear. CDR1 and CDR2 (germline): DFQATT, SNEGSKA (reference sequence). The CDR3 is made up of 13 amino acids. The V and J ends lost 1 base and 0 bases respectively, with 7 bases between them. This chain's CDR3 is CSARGISSYEQYF. In nucleotides, the CDR3 is TGCAGTGCTAGAGGGATCAGCTCCTACGAGCAGTACTTC.

This clonotype was observed many times. The gene calls are TRBV6-1 and TRBJ1-3, with a tentative D call TRBD1 (5 bases). The germline V gene has CDR1 MNHNS and CDR2 SASEGT. V lost 3 bases, J lost 4 bases, and 13 bases lay in between. The CDR3 is made up of 15 amino acids. CDR3 residues: CASSDLGTLGNTIYF. The CDR3 DNA follows: TGTGCCAGCAGTGATCTCGGGACTCTAGGAAACACCATATATTTT.

This clonotype was seen many times. The junction shows a germline mismatch at one end, possibly a read error. The J gene is TRBJ2-2, the V gene TRBV5-1, with TRBD1 as a possible D gene (6 bases). In germline, CDR1 is SGHRS, CDR2 YFSETQ. The CDR3 runs to 14 residues. Here the CDR3 DNA reads TGTGCCAGCAGCCTGACAGGGAACACCGGGGAGCTGTTTTTT. Translated: CASSLTGNTGELFF.

This clonotype has at least ten counts. This chain connects TRBV5-4 to TRBJ2-5; TRBD1 aligns across 9 bases. Trimming cost V 3 bases and J 5 bases; bases outside gene matches: 5. CDR1 is SGHNT and CDR2 is YYREEE in the germline V gene (reference sequence). The CDR3 is made up of 14 amino acids. CDR3 DNA: TGTGCCAGCAGCTGGGACAGGGTTGAGGAGACCCAGTACTTC. This sequence encodes CASSWDRVEETQYF.

This clonotype was recorded many times. The chain joins TRBV10-3 to TRBJ2-7; D is perhaps TRBD2 (6 bases). The CDR3 length is 12 residues. V was pared by 10 bases and J by 3 bases, with 13 bases between. Germline V gives CDR1 ENHRY, CDR2 SYGVKD. The CDR3 DNA follows: TGTGCCACACGTGCTAGCGACTACGAGCAGTACTTC. It specifies CATRASDYEQYF.

In its sample, this clonotype was seen many times. This chain's CDR3 is CASTPITGTAYEQYF. In nucleotides, the CDR3 is TGTGCCAGCACTCCTATCACCGGGACGGCCTACGAGCAGTACTTC. This sequence joins TRBV6-1 and TRBJ2-7; perhaps D is TRBD1 or TRBD2 (5 bases each). Trimming removed 7 bases from V and 2 bases from J, with 18 bases in between. Per the germline V gene, CDR1 is MNHNS and CDR2 is SASEGT. The CDR3 length is 15 residues.

This clonotype was counted many times. The chain joins TRBV6-1 to TRBJ1-6, with D perhaps matching TRBD1 (5 bases). The V end was cut by 4 bases, the J end by 7 bases, with 17 bases between. Germline V CDR1 and CDR2: MNHNS, SASEGT. This CDR3 has 16 amino acids. CDR3 in amino acids: CASSAHQAGTNSPLHF. In DNA form, the CDR3 reads TGTGCCAGCAGTGCGCACCAGGCCGGGACCAATTCACCCCTCCACTTT.

Ten or more counts support this clonotype. This chain links TRBV7-2 with TRBJ2-7; no clear D gene. The CDR3 is 11 residues long. Germline V CDR1 and CDR2: SGHTA, FQGNSA. The germline V and J ends were trimmed by 2 bases and 2 bases, with 1 base remaining between them. The CDR3 spells CASSLTYEQYF. DNA of the CDR3: TGTGCCAGCAGCTTAACCTACGAGCAGTACTTC.

This chain links TRBV12-3 or TRBV12-4 with TRBJ1-5; possibly TRBD1 for D (6 bases). V was trimmed by 5 bases and J by 7 bases, leaving 15 bases between them. This CDR3 contains 14 residues. The CDR3 sequence: CASSPDRPAQPQHF. CDR3 in DNA: TGTGCCAGCAGTCCTGACAGGCCTGCCCAGCCCCAGCATTTT.